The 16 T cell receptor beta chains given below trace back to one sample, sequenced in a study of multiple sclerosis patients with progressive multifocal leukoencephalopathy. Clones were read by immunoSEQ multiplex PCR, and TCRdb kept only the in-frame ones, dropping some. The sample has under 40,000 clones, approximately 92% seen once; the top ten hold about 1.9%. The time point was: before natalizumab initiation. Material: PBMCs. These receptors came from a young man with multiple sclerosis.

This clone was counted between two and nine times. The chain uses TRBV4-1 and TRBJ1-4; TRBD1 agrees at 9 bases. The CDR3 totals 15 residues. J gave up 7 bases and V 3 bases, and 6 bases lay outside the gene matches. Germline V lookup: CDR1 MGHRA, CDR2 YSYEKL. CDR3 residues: CASSQNTGGFEKLFF. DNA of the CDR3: TGCGCCAGCAGCCAGAACACAGGGGGCTTTGAAAAACTGTTTTTT.

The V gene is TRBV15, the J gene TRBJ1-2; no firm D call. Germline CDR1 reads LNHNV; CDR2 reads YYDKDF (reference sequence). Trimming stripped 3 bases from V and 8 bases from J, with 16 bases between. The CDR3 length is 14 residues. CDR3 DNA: TGTGCCACCAGCAGGGGTTTACCAACGGAGGGCTACACCTTC. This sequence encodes CATSRGLPTEGYTF.

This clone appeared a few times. The CDR3 spells CASSQDLRPSGNTIYF. CDR3 bases: TGCGCCAGCAGCCAAGATTTGAGGCCTTCTGGAAACACCATATATTTT. The genes are TRBV4-3 and TRBJ1-3; no clear D gene. The CDR3 extends over 16 amino acids. Germline CDR1 LGHNA, CDR2 YSLEER. The V end lost 0 bases, the J end lost 1 base, and 10 bases lay between the germline ends.

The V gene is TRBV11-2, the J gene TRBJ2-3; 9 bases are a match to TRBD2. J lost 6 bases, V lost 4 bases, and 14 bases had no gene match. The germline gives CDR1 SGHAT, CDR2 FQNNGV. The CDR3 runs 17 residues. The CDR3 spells CASSSLGAGGPVDTQYF. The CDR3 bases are TGTGCCAGCAGCTCGCTCGGGGCGGGAGGGCCCGTGGATACGCAGTATTTT.

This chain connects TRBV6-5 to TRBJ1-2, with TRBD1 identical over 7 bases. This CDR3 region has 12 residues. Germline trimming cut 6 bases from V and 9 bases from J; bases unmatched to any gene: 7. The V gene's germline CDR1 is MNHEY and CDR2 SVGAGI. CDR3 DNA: TGTGCCAGCAGACTCGGGACAGTTAGCTACACCTTC. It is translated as CASRLGTVSYTF.

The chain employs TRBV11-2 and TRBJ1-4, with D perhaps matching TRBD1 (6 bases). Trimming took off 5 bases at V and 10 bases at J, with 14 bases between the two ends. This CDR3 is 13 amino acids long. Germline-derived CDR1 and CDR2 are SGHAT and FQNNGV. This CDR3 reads CASSLIRGGKLFF. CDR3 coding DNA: TGTGCCAGCAGCCTAATCCGAGGGGGAAAACTGTTTTTT.

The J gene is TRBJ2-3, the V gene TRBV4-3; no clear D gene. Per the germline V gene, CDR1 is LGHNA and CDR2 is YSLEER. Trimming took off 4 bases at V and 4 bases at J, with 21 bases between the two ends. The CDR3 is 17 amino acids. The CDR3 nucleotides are TGCGCCAGCAGCCCCCACGAAGTAGCAAGGGCCGCAGATACGCAGTATTTT. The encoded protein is CASSPHEVARAADTQYF.

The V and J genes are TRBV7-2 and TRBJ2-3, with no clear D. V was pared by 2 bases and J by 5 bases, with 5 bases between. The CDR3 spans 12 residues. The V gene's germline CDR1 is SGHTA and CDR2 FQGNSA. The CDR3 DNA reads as TGTGCCAGCAGCTTATTTGGAGATACGCAGTATTTT. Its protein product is CASSLFGDTQYF.

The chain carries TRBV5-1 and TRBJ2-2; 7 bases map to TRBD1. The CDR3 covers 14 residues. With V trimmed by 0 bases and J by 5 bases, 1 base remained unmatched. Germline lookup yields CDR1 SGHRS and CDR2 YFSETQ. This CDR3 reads CASSLGQGTGELFF. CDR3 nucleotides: TGCGCCAGCAGCTTGGGACAGGGTACCGGGGAGCTGTTTTTT.

CDR3 sequence reads: CASSSREIGHYNEQFF. The CDR3 nucleotides read TGTGCCAGTAGTTCTCGGGAAATAGGCCATTACAATGAGCAGTTCTTC. The gene calls are TRBV19 and TRBJ2-1, with TRBD2 as a possible D gene (5 bases). Germline V CDR1 and CDR2: LNHDA, SQIVND (reference sequence). Trimming shortened V by 5 bases and J by 4 bases, and 18 bases separated the two germline ends. This CDR3 comprises 16 residues.

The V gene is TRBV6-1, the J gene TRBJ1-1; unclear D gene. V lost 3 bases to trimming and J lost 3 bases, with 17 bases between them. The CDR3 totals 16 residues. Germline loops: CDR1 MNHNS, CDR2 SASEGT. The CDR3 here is CASSDTAYGAHTEAFF. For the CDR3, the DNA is TGTGCCAGCAGTGATACCGCCTATGGTGCCCACACTGAAGCTTTCTTT.

CDR3 DNA: TGTGCCAGCAGCGCGACACTAGAGGGTACGCAGTATTTT. It specifies CASSATLEGTQYF. The V gene is TRBV7-9, the J gene TRBJ2-3; perhaps TRBD2 as D (5 bases). Trimming removed 5 bases from V and 8 bases from J, with 14 bases in between. The germline V gene has CDR1 SEHNR and CDR2 FQNEAQ (reference sequence). The CDR3 is 13 amino acids.

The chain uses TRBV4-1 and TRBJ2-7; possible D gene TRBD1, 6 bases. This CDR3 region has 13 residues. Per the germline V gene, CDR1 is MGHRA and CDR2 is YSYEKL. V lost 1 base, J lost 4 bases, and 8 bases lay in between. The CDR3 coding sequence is TGCGCCAGCAGCCAAGGGGACAAATACGAGCAGTACTTC. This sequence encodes CASSQGDKYEQYF.

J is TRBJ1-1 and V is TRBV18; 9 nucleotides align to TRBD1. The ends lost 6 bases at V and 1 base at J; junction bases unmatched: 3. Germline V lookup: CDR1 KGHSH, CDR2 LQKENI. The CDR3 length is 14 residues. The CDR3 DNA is TGTGCCAGCTCTATGGGACAGGGGAACACTGAAGCTTTCTTT. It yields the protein CASSMGQGNTEAFF.

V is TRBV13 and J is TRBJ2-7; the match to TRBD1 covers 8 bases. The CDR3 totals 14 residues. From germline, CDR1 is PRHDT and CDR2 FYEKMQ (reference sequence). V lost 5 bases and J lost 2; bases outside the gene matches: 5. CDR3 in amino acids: CASSEQTGAYEQYF. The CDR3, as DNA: TGTGCCAGCAGCGAGCAGACAGGGGCCTACGAGCAGTACTTC.

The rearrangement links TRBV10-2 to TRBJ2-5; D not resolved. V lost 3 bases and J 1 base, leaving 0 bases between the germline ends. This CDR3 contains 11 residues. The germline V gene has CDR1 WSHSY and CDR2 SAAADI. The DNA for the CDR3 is TGCGCCAGCAGTGACCAAGAGACCCAGTACTTC. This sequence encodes CASSDQETQYF.